The 23 T cell receptor beta chains below come from one sample, sequenced in a study of Graves' ophthalmopathy and Graves' hyperthyroidism. Using RNA transcripts, the TCR beta CDR3 regions were amplified. First-round RT-PCR with HTBI primers preceded a second-round multiplex PCR. TCRdb called the multiplex PCR reads again in MiXCR, with one record for every CDR3 protein. This sample has over 450,000 distinct CDR3 sequences; over 13% occur once, and the top ten carry around 9.8%. The material sequenced was blood. The receptor set was obtained from a woman aged 25 to 39 with Graves' ophthalmopathy.

At least ten counts were recorded for this clonotype. The chain carries TRBV28 and TRBJ1-5; D call uncertain. The V end lost 6 bases, the J end lost 7 bases, and 19 bases lay between the germline ends. Germline loops: CDR1 MDHEN, CDR2 SYDVKM. This CDR3 contains 15 residues. The CDR3 region is CASSPGRSLWQPQHF. The CDR3 DNA sequence: TGTGCCAGCAGCCCCGGGCGTTCCCTATGGCAGCCCCAGCATTTT.

This clonotype was seen once. Given a much more abundant clone one base away, this may be a read error. This CDR3 is missing its conserved last phenylalanine or tryptophan, likely due to a read error. DNA of the CDR3: TGTGCCAGCAGTTCCTATCACTCTTACGGGACAGGGGGCTCTTCGGTTGGCTACACCTCC. This encodes CASSSYHSYGTGGSSVGYTS. The rearrangement links TRBV6-2 or TRBV6-3 to TRBJ1-2; 12 bases fit TRBD1. There are 20 residues in the CDR3. Germline V lookup: CDR1 MNHEY, CDR2 SVGEGT. The V segment lost 4 bases and the J segment 7 bases; nucleotides outside the gene matches: 22.

This rearrangement joins TRBV7-3 to TRBJ2-1; D not certain. The germline V gene has CDR1 SGHTA and CDR2 FQGTGA. Trimming took off 3 bases at V and 3 bases at J, with 6 bases between the two ends. CDR3 size: 13 residues. The CDR3 sequence is CASSLADYNEQFF. Here the CDR3 DNA reads TGTGCCAGCAGCTTGGCAGACTACAATGAGCAGTTCTTC.

V and J are TRBV7-2 and TRBJ1-6, with TRBD1 as a possible D gene (5 bases). Trimming took 6 bases from V and 5 from J, leaving 20 bases between them. This CDR3 spans 17 amino acids. Per germline, CDR1 SGHTA and CDR2 FQGNSA. CDR3 DNA sequence: TGTGCCAGCAGGGATCCGAGGAGGGGTTTACATAATTCACCCCTCCACTTT. This gives the protein CASRDPRRGLHNSPLHF.

The chain joins TRBV28 to TRBJ1-1; D is perhaps TRBD1 (5 bases). The CDR3 sequence is 15 residues long. Germline CDR1 is MDHEN and CDR2 is SYDVKM. With 5 bases removed from V and 4 bases from J, the gap between germline ends came to 17 bases. CDR3 sequence reads: CASSAVRGRGTEAFF. CDR3 DNA: TGTGCCAGCAGTGCGGTAAGGGGACGCGGCACTGAAGCTTTCTTT.

This clonotype was found many times. V is TRBV6-1 and J is TRBJ2-5, with 11 bases aligning to TRBD2. The trim removed 6 bases at V and 5 bases at J, leaving 11 bases unmatched. This CDR3 is built from 16 residues. Germline CDR1 MNHNS, CDR2 SASEGT. In DNA, the CDR3 is TGTGCCAGCAGCTCCCCCACTAGCGGGAGTGTTGAGACCCAGTACTTC. Translated, it gives CASSSPTSGSVETQYF.

This clonotype was seen ten or more times. CDR3 DNA: TGTGCCAGCAGTGCGGAACATATGAACACTGAAGCTTTCTTT. Protein sequence: CASSAEHMNTEAFF. This sequence joins TRBV6-1 and TRBJ1-1, with D unresolved. CDR3 length: 14 amino acids. V lost 4 bases and J lost 0, with 9 bases in between. Looked up from germline, CDR1 is MNHNS and CDR2 is SASEGT.

This clonotype was counted ten times or more. The CDR3 DNA reads TGTGCCAGCAGTTTAGTTACAGGGGGAAACACTGAAGCTTTCTTT. Protein sequence: CASSLVTGGNTEAFF. The chain links TRBV27 to TRBJ1-1, with 8 bases that match TRBD1. Germline CDR1 reads MNHEY; CDR2 reads SMNVEV (reference sequence). The CDR3 is 15 amino acids. V trimming: 2 bases; J trimming: 2 bases; junction bases outside the gene matches: 4.

There are a few counts of this clonotype. This may be a read error: a much more frequent sequence differs by one nucleotide. The chain links TRBV2 to TRBJ2-5, with D possibly being TRBD1 or TRBD2 (5 bases each). This CDR3 contains 12 residues. Germline CDR1 SNHLY, CDR2 FYNNEI. The CDR3 nucleotides read TGTGCCAGCAGTGAAGATTTGGGGACCAAGTACTTC. It specifies CASSEDLGTKYF.

This clonotype was detected ten times or more. The CDR3 loop reads CASSEGEAGHHEQFF. In DNA form, the CDR3 reads TGTGCCAGCAGTGAAGGAGAGGCGGGACACCATGAGCAGTTCTTC. This chain links TRBV6-1 with TRBJ2-1; D is possibly TRBD1 or TRBD2 (6 bases each). CDR3 size: 15 residues. Trimming stripped 1 base from V and 8 bases from J, with 15 bases between. Germline CDR1 MNHNS, CDR2 SASEGT.

In its sample, this clonotype was seen a few times. The CDR3 coding sequence is TGTGCCAGCAGCTTTTCGGGACAGGGAGACACTGAAGCTTTCTTT. Translated: CASSFSGQGDTEAFF. The rearrangement uses TRBV13 and TRBJ1-1; TRBD1 matches 9 bases. Germline trimming cut 3 bases from V and 3 bases from J; bases unmatched to any gene: 5. CDR3 size: 15 residues. Per germline, CDR1 PRHDT and CDR2 FYEKMQ (reference sequence).

This clonotype showed up many times. The chain uses TRBV12-3 or TRBV12-4 and TRBJ1-1, with D maybe TRBD1 (6 bases). The CDR3 totals 13 residues. Trimming removed 6 bases at V and 0 bases at J, with 8 bases between. CDR3 bases: TGTGCCAGCAGGGACAGCATGAACACTGAAGCTTTCTTT. Translating it yields CASRDSMNTEAFF.

This clonotype was observed a few times. The genes are TRBV6-2 or TRBV6-3 and TRBJ2-2, with TRBD2 matching 11 bases. The CDR3 spans 20 residues. V was clipped by 6 bases and J by 1 base; unmatched bases: 16. CDR1 is MNHEY and CDR2 is SVGEGT in the germline V gene. The CDR3 reads CASRKKDWTSGSRNTGELFF. The DNA of the CDR3 is TGTGCCAGCAGAAAGAAGGATTGGACTAGCGGGTCGAGGAACACCGGGGAGCTGTTTTTT.

The chain is built from TRBV30 and TRBJ1-1; no definite D call. With 3 bases removed from V and 2 bases from J, the gap between germline ends came to 13 bases. The CDR3 is 14 residues long. Germline assignment: CDR1 GTSNPN and CDR2 SVGIG (reference sequence). The CDR3 nucleotides read TGTGCCTGGAGCGAGGGCACCATAAACACTGAAGCTTTCTTT. Protein product: CAWSEGTINTEAFF.

This clonotype was seen many times. This rearrangement joins TRBV6-1 to TRBJ1-6; TRBD1 agrees at 7 bases. V was pared by 3 bases and J by 3 bases, with 17 bases of the junction left unmatched. The CDR3 is made up of 20 amino acids. CDR1 MNHNS and CDR2 SASEGT come from the germline V gene. CDR3 DNA sequence: TGTGCCAGCAGTGAGACCTCTCCGGGTCAGGGGGTATACTATAATTCACCCCTCCACTTT. Amino acids: CASSETSPGQGVYYNSPLHF.

This clonotype appeared a few times. CDR3 sequence (DNA): TGTGCCAGCAGTGTAGAGGTAGACCGTTTTCTACTTTACGAGCAGTACTTC. It is translated as CASSVEVDRFLLYEQYF. This chain uses TRBV6-1 with TRBJ2-7; D remains ambiguous. Trimming took 4 bases from V and 4 from J, leaving 23 bases between them. Germline V gene lookup returns CDR1 MNHNS and CDR2 SASEGT. The CDR3 extends over 17 amino acids.

In this sample, this clonotype turned up many times. V and J are TRBV15 and TRBJ1-1; 7 bases line up with TRBD1. Germline CDR1 reads LNHNV; CDR2 reads YYDKDF (reference sequence). The V gene end was trimmed by 5 bases and the J gene end by 5 bases; junction bases not matched to a gene: 8. The CDR3 runs to 14 residues. Here the CDR3 DNA reads TGTGCCACCAGCGGCGCCCACAGGGGTACTGAAGCTTTCTTT. It yields the protein CATSGAHRGTEAFF.

This clonotype has a count of ten or more. The rearrangement uses TRBV5-1 and TRBJ1-1; no clear D. This CDR3 region has 15 residues. V dropped 0 bases and J dropped 2 bases, with 11 bases sitting between them. In germline, CDR1 is SGHRS, CDR2 YFSETQ. The CDR3 reads CASSLDGWENTEAFF. The CDR3 DNA follows: TGCGCCAGCAGCTTGGATGGTTGGGAAAACACTGAAGCTTTCTTT.

This clonotype was seen repeatedly, ten times or more. The chain combines TRBV15 with TRBJ2-7, with 7 bases identical to TRBD1. Germline assignment: CDR1 LNHNV and CDR2 YYDKDF (reference sequence). V shed 2 bases and J 3 bases; nucleotides not matched to a gene: 7. The CDR3 sequence is 15 residues long. CDR3 residues: CATSRTRRDSYEQYF. DNA of the CDR3: TGTGCCACCAGCAGAACCCGCCGGGACAGCTACGAGCAGTACTTC.

This clonotype was seen a handful of times. The chain employs TRBV12-3 or TRBV12-4 and TRBJ2-5, with a possible D match to TRBD1 (5 bases). The CDR3 is 15 residues long. V was clipped by 6 bases and J by 2 bases, with 16 bases between them. CDR3 in amino acids: CASSPSGHLQETQYF. The DNA for the CDR3 is TGTGCCAGCAGCCCCTCCGGACACCTACAAGAGACCCAGTACTTC.

The table lists this clonotype with a count of one. The chain has TRBV18 and TRBJ1-2; no clear D gene. The CDR3 spans 13 residues. Looked up from germline, CDR1 is KGHSH and CDR2 is LQKENI. Trimming took 6 bases from V and 4 from J, leaving 12 bases between them. For the CDR3, the DNA is TGTGCCAGCTCTTCGGACGCTCGCTATGGCTACACCTTC. Protein sequence: CASSSDARYGYTF.

There are a few counts of this clonotype. In DNA form, the CDR3 reads TGTGCCAGCAGCCCGGGGACAGGGGACAATCAGCCCCAGCATTTT. Its translation is CASSPGTGDNQPQHF. The chain recombines TRBV7-9 with TRBJ1-5, with 10 bases fitting TRBD1. The trim removed 5 bases at V and 3 bases at J, leaving 4 bases unmatched. The CDR3 has 15 amino acids. The germline V gene has CDR1 SEHNR and CDR2 FQNEAQ (reference sequence).

This chain links TRBV20-1 with TRBJ2-5; D is ambiguous. V was cut by 4 bases and J by 3 bases, with 9 bases left in between. The CDR3 is 12 amino acids. Per germline, CDR1 DFQATT and CDR2 SNEGSKA (reference sequence). In nucleotides, the CDR3 is TGCAGTGCTATTCAGGATAAAGAGACCCAGTACTTC. Its translation is CSAIQDKETQYF.